These 28 T cell receptor beta chains share one sample of origin, sequenced in a study of cytomegalovirus exposure and HLA in healthy donors. Use of 60 Vbeta and 13 Jbeta primers characterized the PCR. Profiled with immunoSEQ multiplex PCR; TCRdb holds only in-frame clones, not every one. This sample has tens of thousands of clones, with 65% to 75% found just once. The sequenced sample was PBMCs. The origin of the receptors is a man aged 40-50 years in good health and CMV-seropositive.

This chain links TRBV13 with TRBJ1-2, with D possibly being TRBD1 (6 bases). Trimming removed 1 base from V and 2 bases from J, with 8 bases in between. Germline-derived CDR1 and CDR2 are PRHDT and FYEKMQ (reference sequence). The CDR3 runs to 14 residues. The CDR3 region has the DNA TGTGCCAGCAGCTTAGCAGGGACAAACTATGGCTACACCTTC. Translation: CASSLAGTNYGYTF.

The J gene is TRBJ2-1, the V gene TRBV5-1; the match to TRBD1 covers 8 bases. Trimming cost V 0 bases and J 9 bases; bases outside gene matches: 8. CDR3 length equals 15 residues. The germline V gene has CDR1 SGHRS and CDR2 YFSETQ. CDR3 DNA sequence: TGCGCCAGCAGCTTGGCCGGGCAGGGGGCCAGTGAGCAGTTCTTC. Its protein is CASSLAGQGASEQFF.

This clone showed up just a few times. Distinct nucleotide sequences in the sample also encode this CDR3. The chain uses TRBV5-1 and TRBJ2-7; no clear D gene. CDR1 and CDR2 (germline): SGHRS, YFSETQ. The length of the CDR3 is 13 residues. Trimming cost V 0 bases and J 0 bases, with 4 bases left between them. The CDR3 spells CASSLGSSYEQYF. The DNA of the CDR3 is TGCGCCAGCAGCTTGGGTAGCTCCTACGAGCAGTACTTC.

The V gene is TRBV29-1, the J gene TRBJ1-4, with D maybe TRBD1 (6 bases). V shed 4 bases and J shed 12 bases, with 18 bases lying between them. This CDR3 is 13 amino acids long. CDR1 and CDR2 from the germline V gene are SQVTM and ANQGSEA. CDR3 in DNA: TGCAGCGTTGGGGGGCAGGGCGCGAGGGAACTGTTTTTT. Translating it yields CSVGGQGARELFF.

This clone has just a few counts. The chain couples TRBV7-2 to TRBJ2-5; a weak D match, TRBD1 (6 bases). Per the germline V gene, CDR1 is SGHTA and CDR2 is FQGNSA. This CDR3 is 15 amino acids long. The V end was cut by 0 bases, the J end by 3 bases, with 11 bases between. CDR3 amino acids: CASSLAGTRKETQYF. In DNA, the CDR3 is TGTGCCAGCAGCTTAGCGGGGACAAGAAAAGAGACCCAGTACTTC.

This chain uses TRBV7-6 with TRBJ2-5, with a weak D call TRBD2 (6 bases). The CDR3 covers 14 residues. Trimming pared 1 base from V and 5 bases from J, leaving 11 bases between. Germline CDR1 SGHVS, CDR2 FNYEAQ. In DNA, the CDR3 is TGTGCCAGCAGCTTAGTGGGCGGAGGGGAGACCCAGTACTTC. It codes for CASSLVGGGETQYF.

The V call is TRBV5-6, the J call TRBJ2-3; weak D call: TRBD2 (5 bases). CDR3 length equals 12 residues. In germline, CDR1 is SGHDT, CDR2 YYEEEE. Between the trimmed V and J ends, which lost 3 bases and 4 bases, there was a span of 6 bases. CDR3 bases: TGTGCCAGCAGCTCTAGCCCAGATACGCAGTATTTT. It yields the protein CASSSSPDTQYF.

The chain employs TRBV9 and TRBJ2-6; TRBD1 matches 7 bases. Losses at the gene ends were 5 bases for V and 2 bases for J; bases not matched to a gene: 19. This CDR3 has 20 residues. Germline V gene lookup returns CDR1 SGDLS and CDR2 YYNGEE. Here the CDR3 DNA reads TGTGCCAGCAGTATTCGGACAGGCTCAGTAATAGATGCTGGGGCCAACGTCCTGACTTTC. Translation gives CASSIRTGSVIDAGANVLTF. The entire variable domain, with the rest obtained from reference TRBV9 and TRBJ2-6, is as follows: DSGVTQTPKHLITATGQRVTLRCSPRSGDLSVYWYQQSLDQGLQFLIQYYNGEERAKGNILERFSAQQFPDLHSELNLSSLELGDSALYFCASSIRTGSVIDAGANVLTFGAGSRLTVL.

V is TRBV7-8 and J is TRBJ2-4, with D unclear. The germline V gene has CDR1 SGHVS and CDR2 FQNEAQ. V was clipped by 5 bases and J by 0 bases, with 8 bases between them. The length of the CDR3 is 14 residues. CDR3 nucleotides: TGTGCCAGCAGCGAGGAGTTAGCCAAAAACATTCAGTACTTC. This encodes CASSEELAKNIQYF.

This clone was detected a few times. The rearrangement joins TRBV19 to TRBJ2-7; TRBD1 aligns across 10 bases. The CDR3 runs to 16 residues. V shed 5 bases, J shed 1 base, and the junction held 8 bases outside the gene matches. CDR1 is LNHDA and CDR2 is SQIVND in the germline V gene (reference sequence). The CDR3 loop reads CASSSGQGVSSYEQYF. CDR3 in DNA: TGTGCCAGTAGTTCTGGACAGGGGGTTTCTTCCTACGAGCAGTACTTC. Based on the CDR3 plus reference TRBV19 and TRBJ2-7, the full variable domain is DGGITQSPKYLFRKEGQNVTLSCEQNLNHDAMYWYRQDPGQGLRLIYYSQIVNDFQKGDIAEGYSVSREKKESFPLTVTSAQKNPTAFYLCASSSGQGVSSYEQYFGPGTRLTVT.

Only one count was recorded for this clone. The V gene is TRBV5-1, the J gene TRBJ2-3, with D unresolved. Germline assignment: CDR1 SGHRS and CDR2 YFSETQ. The CDR3 spans 14 residues. V was pared by 0 bases and J by 1 base, with 6 bases between. CDR3 residues: CASSLDTGTDTQYF. As DNA, the CDR3 is TGCGCCAGCAGCTTGGATACAGGCACAGATACGCAGTATTTT.

The chain employs TRBV19 and TRBJ2-3, with 12 bases identical to TRBD2. The CDR3 contains 17 residues. With 3 bases clipped from V and 6 bases from J, the junction kept 10 bases outside the gene matches. Germline V gene data show CDR1 as LNHDA and CDR2 as SQIVND (reference sequence). The CDR3 loop reads CASSMASGGANRDTQYF. The CDR3 DNA follows: TGTGCCAGTAGTATGGCTAGCGGGGGGGCCAACAGGGATACGCAGTATTTT. Using reference TRBV19 and TRBJ2-3 for the parts outside the CDR3, the full variable domain is DGGITQSPKYLFRKEGQNVTLSCEQNLNHDAMYWYRQDPGQGLRLIYYSQIVNDFQKGDIAEGYSVSREKKESFPLTVTSAQKNPTAFYLCASSMASGGANRDTQYFGPGTRLTVL.

The rearrangement links TRBV7-2 to TRBJ2-1; 10 bases line up with TRBD2. Looked up from germline, CDR1 is SGHTA and CDR2 is FQGNSA. There are 15 residues in the CDR3. V lost 4 bases, J lost 5 bases, and 5 bases stayed unmatched. As DNA, the CDR3 is TGTGCCAGCAGCTCCGCTAGCGGGGGTAACAATGAGCAGTTCTTC. Residues: CASSSASGGNNEQFF.

The chain couples TRBV5-4 to TRBJ1-2; possible D gene TRBD1, 5 bases. The CDR3 loop spans 14 amino acids. Germline-derived CDR1 and CDR2 are SGHNT and YYREEE (reference sequence). Trimming took 0 bases from V and 2 from J, leaving 8 bases between them. In DNA, the CDR3 is TGTGCCAGCAGCTTGGGCCCAGGGAACTATGGCTACACCTTC. Amino acid sequence: CASSLGPGNYGYTF.

CDR3 sequence: CASSLSGGNEQFF. Written as DNA, the CDR3 is TGTGCCAGCAGCTTATCAGGGGGCAATGAGCAGTTCTTC. This chain connects TRBV5-6 to TRBJ2-1, with TRBD1 matching 7 bases. Germline CDR1 reads SGHDT; CDR2 reads YYEEEE. The V segment lost 2 bases and the J segment 6 bases; nucleotides outside the gene matches: 2. The length of the CDR3 is 13 residues.

The V gene is TRBV18, the J gene TRBJ1-2; D is perhaps TRBD1 (6 bases). Germline V lookup: CDR1 KGHSH, CDR2 LQKENI. The V end lost 3 bases, the J end lost 8 bases, and 19 bases lay between the germline ends. The length of the CDR3 is 15 residues. CDR3: CASSPPAAGVGGYTF. The CDR3 bases are TGTGCCAGCTCACCCCCTGCGGCAGGGGTTGGGGGCTACACCTTC.

This chain uses TRBV28 with TRBJ2-3; TRBD2 agrees at 7 bases. J lost 1 base, V lost 2 bases, and 3 bases had no gene match. The CDR3 length is 15 residues. Germline assignment: CDR1 MDHEN and CDR2 SYDVKM. In DNA, the CDR3 is TGTGCCAGCAGTTTAAAGCTAGCGGGCACAGATACGCAGTATTTT. Translation: CASSLKLAGTDTQYF.

Ten or more counts support this clone. As DNA, the CDR3 is TGCGCCAGCAGCTCCCAGGGGGCTGGGGCCAACGTCCTGACTTTC. It encodes CASSSQGAGANVLTF. This sequence joins TRBV5-1 and TRBJ2-6, with 7 positions matching TRBD1. This CDR3 is 15 amino acids long. Germline V gene sequence: CDR1 SGHRS, CDR2 YFSETQ. V shed 3 bases and J 2 bases; nucleotides not matched to a gene: 2.

This clone showed up just a few times. This sequence joins TRBV7-2 and TRBJ1-5; TRBD1 aligns across 8 bases. Unmatched junction bases numbered 7, after V lost 5 bases and J lost 7 bases. Per the germline V gene, CDR1 is SGHTA and CDR2 is FQGNSA. This CDR3 is built from 14 residues. The CDR3 region has the DNA TGTGCCAGCAGCGCCGACAGGGGTGGACAGCCCCAGCATTTT. Translated: CASSADRGGQPQHF.

The genes are TRBV6-5 and TRBJ2-5, with 11 bases identical to TRBD1. This CDR3 is 13 amino acids long. Germline V CDR1 and CDR2: MNHEY, SVGAGI. V was pared by 6 bases and J by 5 bases, with 2 bases of the junction left unmatched. The CDR3 reads CASRGTGGETQYF. The CDR3 nucleotides read TGTGCCAGCAGGGGGACAGGGGGGGAGACCCAGTACTTC.

The chain carries TRBV13 and TRBJ1-2, with unresolved D. The CDR3 length is 13 residues. The germline gives CDR1 PRHDT, CDR2 FYEKMQ (reference sequence). Trimming cost V 6 bases and J 4 bases, with 12 bases left between them. CDR3 amino acids: CASSLRLIYGYTF. CDR3 sequence (DNA): TGTGCCAGCAGTCTTAGATTAATCTATGGCTACACCTTC.

The V call is TRBV6-1, the J call TRBJ1-2; 8 bases fit TRBD1. The CDR3 totals 14 residues. The V segment lost 3 bases and the J segment 5 bases; nucleotides outside the gene matches: 5. From germline, CDR1 is MNHNS and CDR2 SASEGT. CDR3: CASSDGQGRYGYTF. CDR3 sequence (DNA): TGTGCCAGCAGTGATGGACAGGGAAGGTATGGCTACACCTTC.

Here the CDR3 reads CASSDQGQSYGYTF. CDR3 coding DNA: TGTGCCAGCAGTGATCAGGGTCAGAGCTATGGCTACACCTTC. The rearrangement links TRBV25-1 to TRBJ1-2; D is perhaps TRBD1 (5 bases). V was clipped by 3 bases and J by 4 bases, with 12 bases between them. This CDR3 spans 14 amino acids. The germline V gene encodes CDR1 MGHDK and CDR2 SYGVNS.

CDR3 nucleotides: TGTGCCAGCAGCTGGTGGGGCGCAAACAATGAAAAACTGTTTTTT. Translation: CASSWWGANNEKLFF. The rearrangement uses TRBV5-6 and TRBJ1-4; tentatively, D is TRBD1 (5 bases). This CDR3 contains 15 residues. Per germline, CDR1 SGHDT and CDR2 YYEEEE. Between the trimmed V and J ends, which lost 3 bases and 5 bases, there was a span of 14 bases.

This clone was counted only a few times. V is TRBV14 and J is TRBJ2-3; 9 bases agree with TRBD2. The ends lost 5 bases at V and 1 base at J; junction bases unmatched: 10. The germline gives CDR1 SGHDN, CDR2 FVKESK. The CDR3 length is 17 residues. CDR3 in DNA: TGTGCCAGCAGCGGAAAGCGGGGGGCATTCGGCACAGATACGCAGTATTTT. This translates into CASSGKRGAFGTDTQYF.

CDR3 amino acids: CASSMAGQGLGSYEQYF. CDR3 DNA sequence: TGTGCCAGTAGTATGGCGGGACAGGGGTTGGGGTCCTACGAGCAGTACTTC. The gene calls are TRBV19 and TRBJ2-7; 10 bases are a match to TRBD1. V shed 3 bases, J shed 1 base, and the junction held 9 bases outside the gene matches. The CDR3 consists of 17 residues. Germline-derived CDR1 and CDR2 are LNHDA and SQIVND (reference sequence).

The chain links TRBV5-4 to TRBJ2-7, with TRBD2 identical over 13 bases. The CDR3 is 14 residues long. V lost 4 bases, J lost 3 bases, and 1 base stayed unmatched. CDR1 SGHNT and CDR2 YYREEE come from the germline V gene (reference sequence). The CDR3 nucleotides read TGTGCCAGCAGCAGGACTAGCGGGAGCTACGAGCAGTACTTC. Residues: CASSRTSGSYEQYF.

This clone appeared a few times. The chain combines TRBV27 with TRBJ1-5; 9 nucleotides agree with TRBD1. CDR3 length: 15 amino acids. V gave up 6 bases and J gave up 3 bases; unmatched junction bases: 6. Looked up from germline, CDR1 is MNHEY and CDR2 is SMNVEV (reference sequence). The CDR3 protein is CASSPDRGPNQPQHF. In DNA form, the CDR3 reads TGTGCCAGCAGCCCGGACAGGGGTCCCAATCAGCCCCAGCATTTT.